This is a list of T cell receptor beta chains from one sample in a study of shared clonotypes between healthy human individuals. TCRdb's copy holds only in-frame clones and misses some; the assay was immunoSEQ multiplex PCR. This table holds more than 450,000 clones, 79% found once. The specimen sequenced was PBMCs. The receptors come from a middle-aged woman in good health. Some clones in this sample may be carry-over from other donors' samples. The CDR3 runs from the conserved cysteine through the conserved F or W. D genes are given only for firm matches. Clone size is given for some rows only: seen once, a few or many times, or a class if the clone is expanded.

V gene	clone size	CDR3 length	J gene	D gene	CDR3 protein	CDR3 DNA
TRBV19	NA	14	TRBJ2-3	TRBD1	CASSSLTGADTQYF	TGTGCCAGTAGTTCCTTGACAGGGGCAGATACGCAGTATTTT
TRBV5-4	NA	15	TRBJ2-7	TRBD2	CASSLTGGRVYEQYF	TGTGCCAGCAGCTTGACGGGAGGGAGAGTATACGAGCAGTACTTC
TRBV7-3	NA	18	TRBJ2-1	TRBD2	CASSLGTSGRSSYNEQFF	TGTGCCAGCAGCCTCGGGACTAGCGGTCGAAGCTCCTACAATGAGCAGTTCTTC
TRBV4-3	few	11	TRBJ2-1	NA	CASSQTNEQFF	TGCGCCAGCAGCCAGACCAATGAGCAGTTCTTC
TRBV21-1	NA	16	TRBJ1-3	NA	CASSKKEQDSGNTIYF	TGTGCCAGCAGCAAAAAGGAACAGGACTCTGGAAACACCATATATTTT
TRBV2	NA	16	TRBJ2-1	TRBD2	CASCRGLAGEYNEQFF	TGTGCCAGTTGCCGGGGGCTAGCGGGAGAGTACAATGAGCAGTTCTTC
TRBV10-3	NA	11	TRBJ2-5	NA	CAIKEWETQYF	TGTGCCATCAAGGAGTGGGAGACCCAGTACTTC
TRBV7-8	NA	17	TRBJ2-7	TRBD1	CASSLAGQGVTSYEQYF	TGTGCCAGCAGCTTAGCGGGACAGGGGGTTACCTCCTACGAGCAGTACTTC
TRBV15	NA	15	TRBJ2-3	TRBD2	CATSRDRAGVDTQYF	TGTGCCACCAGCAGAGATAGGGCGGGAGTGGATACGCAGTATTTT
TRBV6-1	NA	14	TRBJ2-7	TRBD1	CASSEGDSSYEQYF	TGTGCCAGCAGTGAAGGGGACAGCTCCTACGAGCAGTACTTC
TRBV28	NA	17	TRBJ2-2	TRBD1	CASSWAGTGRLSGELFF	TGTGCCAGCAGTTGGGCAGGGACAGGGCGGTTATCCGGGGAGCTGTTTTTT
TRBV7-2	NA	15	TRBJ1-1	NA	CASSLQQGMGTEAFF	TGTGCCAGCAGCCTACAACAGGGCATGGGAACTGAAGCTTTCTTT
TRBV10-3	NA	16	TRBJ2-5	TRBD2	CAISGGTRLSLETQYF	TGTGCCATCAGTGGCGGGACTAGGCTATCTCTGGAGACCCAGTACTTC
TRBV15	NA	15	TRBJ1-1	TRBD1	CATRDRLNLNTEAFF	TGTGCCACTAGGGACAGACTGAACTTGAACACTGAAGCTTTCTTT
TRBV2	NA	13	TRBJ2-3	TRBD2	CASMGVAGDTQYF	TGTGCCAGCATGGGGGTAGCGGGAGATACGCAGTATTTT
TRBV27	NA	15	TRBJ2-3	TRBD2	CASSTDGDYTDTQYF	TGTGCCAGCAGCACCGACGGGGACTACACAGATACGCAGTATTTT
TRBV28	once	14	TRBJ2-7	TRBD1	CASSLWTGGHEQYF	TGTGCCAGCAGTTTATGGACAGGGGGCCACGAGCAGTACTTC
TRBV7-8	NA	13	TRBJ2-1	NA	CASSLVLSDEQFF	TGTGCCAGCAGCTTAGTCCTGAGCGATGAGCAGTTCTTC
TRBV5-1	NA	15	TRBJ1-2	NA	CASSSGVSSPYGYTF	TGCGCCAGCAGCTCAGGGGTTTCCTCTCCCTATGGCTACACCTTC